Listed here are 31 T cell receptor beta chains from one sample, sequenced in a study of Graves' ophthalmopathy and Graves' hyperthyroidism. RNA transcripts served as template for amplifying TCR beta CDR3 sequences. Investigators did first-round RT-PCR with HTBI primers, then second-round multiplex PCR. MiXCR was run by TCRdb on the multiplex PCR reads, yielding one entry per CDR3 protein. This repertoire shows about 400,000 distinct CDR3 sequences, about a sixth found once; its top ten account for approximately 1.4%. Sequencing input: peripheral blood. All receptors come from a young woman with Graves' ophthalmopathy.

This clonotype was found many times. The gene calls are TRBV6-5 and TRBJ2-7, with a tentative D call TRBD1 (7 bases). The CDR3 consists of 16 residues. Trimming took 4 bases from V and 2 from J, leaving 18 bases between them. Germline V gives CDR1 MNHEY, CDR2 SVGAGI. CDR3 coding DNA: TGTGCCAGCAGTTCGCATGGAGGGGGCCGCCCCTACGAGCAGTACTTC. Translation: CASSSHGGGRPYEQYF.

This clonotype has ten or more counts. The rearrangement links TRBV6-1 to TRBJ2-5, with 8 bases identical to TRBD1. The ends lost 6 bases at V and 5 bases at J; junction bases unmatched: 2. Per germline, CDR1 MNHNS and CDR2 SASEGT. The CDR3 loop spans 12 amino acids. This CDR3 reads CASRTGVETQYF. CDR3 nucleotides: TGTGCCAGCAGGACAGGGGTGGAGACCCAGTACTTC.

This rearrangement joins TRBV12-3 or TRBV12-4 to TRBJ1-5, with D unclear. The CDR3 is made up of 13 amino acids. Trimming took off 3 bases at V and 6 bases at J, with 9 bases between the two ends. The CDR3 reads CASSLFSGQPQHF. The CDR3 region has the DNA TGTGCCAGCAGTTTGTTTTCGGGTCAGCCCCAGCATTTT.

This rearrangement joins TRBV6-5 to TRBJ1-5; D unresolved. Trimming took 4 bases from V and 5 from J, leaving 9 bases between them. The germline V gene has CDR1 MNHEY and CDR2 SVGAGI. The CDR3 runs 13 residues. This CDR3 is CASSLEKHQPQHF. In nucleotides, the CDR3 is TGTGCCAGCAGTTTGGAAAAACATCAGCCCCAGCATTTT.

This clonotype was found many times. This rearrangement joins TRBV6-1 to TRBJ2-7; TRBD1 aligns across 9 bases. Losses at the gene ends were 4 bases for V and 4 bases for J; bases not matched to a gene: 5. Germline V gene data show CDR1 as MNHNS and CDR2 as SASEGT. The CDR3 length is 14 residues. The CDR3 nucleotides read TGTGCCAGCAGTGCCGGGACAGGGCGATACGAGCAGTACTTC. Translation: CASSAGTGRYEQYF.

Ten or more counts support this clonotype. This chain links TRBV6-5 with TRBJ1-2; D is unresolved. Germline V CDR1 and CDR2: MNHEY, SVGAGI. The CDR3 runs 14 residues. With 0 bases removed from V and 0 bases from J, the gap between germline ends came to 5 bases. CDR3: CASSYSASNYGYTF. The CDR3 DNA sequence: TGTGCCAGCAGTTACTCGGCCTCTAACTATGGCTACACCTTC.

This clonotype has a count of ten or more. The V and J genes are TRBV27 and TRBJ2-5; possibly TRBD2 for D (6 bases). The germline gives CDR1 MNHEY, CDR2 SMNVEV (reference sequence). The CDR3 runs to 14 residues. The V and J ends lost 5 bases and 5 bases respectively, with 15 bases between them. The CDR3 loop reads CASSTRGRGETQYF. DNA of the CDR3: TGTGCCAGCAGTACGCGGGGTAGGGGTGAGACCCAGTACTTC.

This clonotype was counted at least ten times. The J gene is TRBJ2-7, the V gene TRBV6-1; no reliable D call. The CDR3 loop spans 13 amino acids. V lost 6 bases, J lost 3 bases, and 12 bases lay in between. CDR1 is MNHNS, CDR2 SASEGT, per germline. In DNA, the CDR3 is TGTGCCAGCAGCCCGTTTAGGGACTACGAGCAGTACTTC. Amino acids: CASSPFRDYEQYF.

The sample holds many counts of this clonotype. The V gene is TRBV5-1, the J gene TRBJ2-7; 10 positions match TRBD2. J lost 4 bases, V lost 5 bases, and 3 bases had no gene match. There are 13 residues in the CDR3. Germline assignment: CDR1 SGHRS and CDR2 YFSETQ. CDR3 nucleotide sequence: TGCGCCAGCAGAAGGACTAGCGGTTACGAGCAGTACTTC. It translates to CASRRTSGYEQYF.

This clonotype has at least ten counts. The chain couples TRBV9 to TRBJ1-5; 10 bases map to TRBD1. V lost 3 bases and J lost 6; bases outside the gene matches: 6. This CDR3 comprises 15 residues. Per germline, CDR1 SGDLS and CDR2 YYNGEE. This CDR3 is CASSATGGDGQPQHF. CDR3 coding DNA: TGTGCCAGCAGCGCGACAGGGGGCGACGGTCAGCCCCAGCATTTT. The whole variable domain, filled in from reference TRBV9 and TRBJ1-5, reads DSGVTQTPKHLITATGQRVTLRCSPRSGDLSVYWYQQSLDQGLQFLIQYYNGEERAKGNILERFSAQQFPDLHSELNLSSLELGDSALYFCASSATGGDGQPQHFGDGTRLSIL.

This sequence joins TRBV6-1 and TRBJ1-1, with unresolved D. This CDR3 has 16 amino acids. V was cut by 7 bases and J by 0 bases, with 18 bases left in between. Germline-derived CDR1 and CDR2 are MNHNS and SASEGT. The CDR3 DNA sequence: TGTGCCAGCATCAAGCAAAAGGCCCCTATGAACACTGAAGCTTTCTTT. The encoded protein is CASIKQKAPMNTEAFF.

The chain couples TRBV2 to TRBJ2-7, with D possibly matching TRBD1 (5 bases). The CDR3 is 13 amino acids. In germline, CDR1 is SNHLY, CDR2 FYNNEI. Trimming stripped 4 bases from V and 4 bases from J, with 11 bases between. The CDR3 coding sequence is TGTGCCAGCAGTGCACAGGTTCAGTACGAGCAGTACTTC. Translating gives CASSAQVQYEQYF.

In this sample, this clonotype turned up many times. This sequence joins TRBV27 and TRBJ2-2, with 9 bases identical to TRBD1. Germline CDR1 is MNHEY and CDR2 is SMNVEV (reference sequence). V lost 4 bases to trimming and J lost 6 bases; unmatched junction nucleotides: 3. The CDR3 has 14 amino acids. In DNA, the CDR3 is TGTGCCAGCAGTTATCGGACAGGGGCCGGGGAGCTGTTTTTT. As protein: CASSYRTGAGELFF.

This clonotype was counted at least ten times. This chain uses TRBV12-3 or TRBV12-4 with TRBJ1-3; D is undetermined. Between the trimmed V and J ends, which lost 2 bases and 6 bases, there was a span of 2 bases. CDR3 length: 11 residues. DNA for the CDR3: TGTGCCAGCAGTTTAACAAACACCATATATTTT. Its translation: CASSLTNTIYF.

This clonotype has only one observation. The chain has TRBV6-5 and TRBJ1-2, with TRBD1 matching over 8 bases. V was clipped by 3 bases and J by 3 bases; unmatched bases: 6. Germline lookup yields CDR1 MNHEY and CDR2 SVGAGI. There are 15 residues in the CDR3. The CDR3 spells CASSYTGTGYYGYTF. The CDR3 region has the DNA TGTGCCAGCAGTTATACCGGGACAGGTTACTATGGCTACACCTTC.

This clonotype was picked up many times. The rearrangement links TRBV7-9 to TRBJ1-2, with TRBD1 identical over 8 bases. The CDR3 totals 16 residues. CDR1 is SEHNR and CDR2 is FQNEAQ in the germline V gene (reference sequence). Germline trimming cut 3 bases from V and 3 bases from J; bases unmatched to any gene: 9. CDR3 nucleotide sequence: TGTGCCAGCAGCTTGGACAGGGCGAAAGGGGACTATGGCTACACCTTC. Translated, it gives CASSLDRAKGDYGYTF.

This rearrangement joins TRBV4-2 to TRBJ2-5, with TRBD2 identical over 8 bases. The germline CDR1 and CDR2 sequences are LGHNA and YNFKEQ. The J segment lost 6 bases and the V segment lost 4 bases, leaving 4 bases of the junction unmatched. The CDR3 spans 13 residues. This CDR3 reads CASSLTSGQTQYF. The DNA of the CDR3 is TGTGCCAGCAGCCTCACTAGCGGCCAGACCCAGTACTTC.

This clonotype appeared many times. V usage is TRBV6-5 and J usage is TRBJ2-7, with 9 nucleotides matching TRBD2. The length of the CDR3 is 18 residues. The V segment lost 3 bases and the J segment 4 bases; nucleotides outside the gene matches: 16. The germline CDR1 and CDR2 sequences are MNHEY and SVGAGI. In DNA form, the CDR3 reads TGTGCCAGCAGTTATCGGGGGACTAGCCTCGATTATTATTACGAGCAGTACTTC. Its protein product is CASSYRGTSLDYYYEQYF.

The sample holds many counts of this clonotype. J is TRBJ1-1 and V is TRBV30; D is ambiguous. This CDR3 contains 15 residues. The V end lost 0 bases, the J end lost 2 bases, and 13 bases lay between the germline ends. Germline-derived CDR1 and CDR2 are GTSNPN and SVGIG (reference sequence). CDR3 in DNA: TGTGCCTGGAGTGTCGGTTCTGGGCTAAACACTGAAGCTTTCTTT. Encoded protein: CAWSVGSGLNTEAFF. The entire variable domain, with the rest obtained from reference TRBV30 and TRBJ1-1, is as follows: SQTIHQWPATLVQPVGSPLSLECTVEGTSNPNLYWYRQAAGRGLQLLFYSVGIGQISSEVPQNLSASRPQDRQFILSSKKLLLSDSGFYLCAWSVGSGLNTEAFFGQGTRLTVV.

The CDR3 sequence is CAISGATRDRANEQYF. CDR3 coding DNA: TGTGCCATCAGTGGGGCCACCCGGGACAGGGCTAACGAGCAGTACTTC. J is TRBJ2-7 and V is TRBV10-3; 9 nucleotides agree with TRBD1. Germline-derived CDR1 and CDR2 are ENHRY and SYGVKD. The CDR3 extends over 16 amino acids. The junction had 12 bases not matched to a gene; V was cut back by 4 bases and J by 5 bases.

This clonotype was recorded only once. The genes are TRBV24-1 and TRBJ1-3; D unclear. The CDR3 spans 15 residues. V lost 4 bases, J lost 4 bases, and 13 bases lay in between. CDR1 is KGHDR and CDR2 is SFDVKD in the germline V gene. This chain's CDR3 is CATSENSQYGNTIYF. The CDR3 DNA reads as TGTGCCACCAGTGAAAACAGTCAATACGGAAACACCATATATTTT.

At least ten counts were recorded for this clonotype. The V and J genes are TRBV30 and TRBJ2-5, with 7 bases matching TRBD2. V trimming: 1 base; J trimming: 5 bases; junction bases outside the gene matches: 7. In germline, CDR1 is GTSNPN, CDR2 SVGIG (reference sequence). CDR3 length: 14 residues. CDR3 DNA: TGTGCCTGGAGTGACGAGTGGACTAGGGAGACCCAGTACTTC. Translating gives CAWSDEWTRETQYF.

The table lists this clonotype with many counts. This sequence joins TRBV27 and TRBJ2-7; a possible D gene is TRBD2 (6 bases). The V end was cut by 7 bases, the J end by 6 bases, with 19 bases between. The CDR3 contains 14 residues. Germline lookup yields CDR1 MNHEY and CDR2 SMNVEV (reference sequence). CDR3 residues: CASTKGLGRFEQYF. In nucleotides, the CDR3 is TGTGCCAGCACCAAGGGACTGGGGCGATTCGAGCAGTACTTC.

This clonotype was recorded many times. CDR3 DNA: TGTGCCAGCAGCTATGCGGGGATGAAGACCCAGTACTTC. Translated, it gives CASSYAGMKTQYF. The V and J genes are TRBV7-2 and TRBJ2-5, with a tentative D call TRBD2 (6 bases). The CDR3 totals 13 residues. The germline V and J ends were trimmed by 4 bases and 6 bases, with 12 bases remaining between them. Germline CDR1 and CDR2: SGHTA and FQGNSA.

The rearrangement joins TRBV27 to TRBJ2-7, with TRBD2 identical over 9 bases. The length of the CDR3 is 14 residues. V shed 8 bases, J shed 1 base, and the junction held 6 bases outside the gene matches. The germline V gene encodes CDR1 MNHEY and CDR2 SMNVEV (reference sequence). In DNA form, the CDR3 reads TGTGCCAGCGGCCTAGCGGGAATATCCTACGAGCAGTACTTC. Its protein product is CASGLAGISYEQYF.

At least ten counts were recorded for this clonotype. The chain employs TRBV2 and TRBJ2-7, with 9 bases fitting TRBD1. Germline values: CDR1 SNHLY, CDR2 FYNNEI. This CDR3 is built from 12 residues. The V segment lost 8 bases and the J segment 3 bases; nucleotides outside the gene matches: 2. The CDR3, as DNA: TGTGCCAGCGGACAGGGGAGCTACGAGCAGTACTTC. Protein product: CASGQGSYEQYF.

This clonotype was recorded at least ten times. The chain joins TRBV6-1 to TRBJ2-5; D gene unclear. The CDR3 runs 10 residues. The V gene's germline CDR1 is MNHNS and CDR2 SASEGT. The V and J ends lost 5 bases and 7 bases respectively, with 5 bases between them. CDR3 nucleotides: TGTGCCAGCAGTAGGGTGACCCAGTACTTC. It translates to CASSRVTQYF.

V usage is TRBV20-1 and J usage is TRBJ2-4, with TRBD1 as a possible D gene (5 bases). V shed 5 bases and J shed 9 bases, with 14 bases lying between them. In germline, CDR1 is DFQATT, CDR2 SNEGSKA (reference sequence). The CDR3 consists of 12 residues. The chain's CDR3 is CSAPLGQAIQYF. CDR3 coding DNA: TGCAGTGCTCCTCTGGGGCAGGCCATTCAGTACTTC.

In this sample, this clonotype turned up many times. Germline and junction disagree at one end, which may indicate a read error. The chain has TRBV27 and TRBJ1-1; no clear D. Germline V gene lookup returns CDR1 MNHEY and CDR2 SMNVEV (reference sequence). The CDR3 has 11 residues. Written as DNA, the CDR3 is TGTGCCAGCATAAGGAACACTAAAGCTTTCTTT. It yields the protein CASIRNTKAFF.

V is TRBV3-1 and J is TRBJ2-4; D may be TRBD1 (7 bases). The CDR3 length is 17 residues. The germline V gene has CDR1 LGHDT and CDR2 YNNKEL (reference sequence). Trimming stripped 4 bases from V and 0 bases from J, with 16 bases between. The CDR3 DNA follows: TGTGCCAGCAGCCCGGGGGACAGTACCACAGCCAAAAACATTCAGTACTTC. Its protein is CASSPGDSTTAKNIQYF.

This clonotype was seen at least ten times. The chain couples TRBV6-2 or TRBV6-3 to TRBJ2-4, with D perhaps TRBD1 (5 bases). From germline, CDR1 is MNHEY and CDR2 SVGEGT. V was cut by 2 bases and J by 6 bases, with 11 bases left in between. This CDR3 has 14 residues. CDR3: CASSYVQGVNIQYF. CDR3 bases: TGTGCCAGCAGTTACGTTCAGGGTGTAAACATTCAGTACTTC.